This T cell receptor (beta chain) was profiled in a study of blood T cell repertoires in COVID-19. Study information: Some COVID-19 samples were acute and others convalescent; all came from the United States, Italy and Spain.

The germline V and J ends were trimmed by 1 base and 0 bases, with 4 bases remaining between them. Germline V gives CDR1 SGHRS, CDR2 YFSETQ. The CDR3 is made up of 14 amino acids. As processed by the authors: Researchers report that nucleated cell counts were estimated from reference gene primer amplification. TCRdb keeps only in-frame clones here, not all; method: immunoSEQ multiplex PCR. V and J calls and clone size are as listed in that table; D and trimming were resolved from the DNA. This table has approximately 90,000 clones, 80% appearing once. Sequenced sample: peripheral blood. This receptor was taken from a woman of 80 years or more with acute or convalescent COVID-19. The chain couples TRBV5-1 to TRBJ2-2; D uncertain. CDR3 loop: CASSLSPNTGELFF. In DNA form, the CDR3 reads TGCGCCAGCAGCTTGAGCCCGAACACCGGGGAGCTGTTTTTT.